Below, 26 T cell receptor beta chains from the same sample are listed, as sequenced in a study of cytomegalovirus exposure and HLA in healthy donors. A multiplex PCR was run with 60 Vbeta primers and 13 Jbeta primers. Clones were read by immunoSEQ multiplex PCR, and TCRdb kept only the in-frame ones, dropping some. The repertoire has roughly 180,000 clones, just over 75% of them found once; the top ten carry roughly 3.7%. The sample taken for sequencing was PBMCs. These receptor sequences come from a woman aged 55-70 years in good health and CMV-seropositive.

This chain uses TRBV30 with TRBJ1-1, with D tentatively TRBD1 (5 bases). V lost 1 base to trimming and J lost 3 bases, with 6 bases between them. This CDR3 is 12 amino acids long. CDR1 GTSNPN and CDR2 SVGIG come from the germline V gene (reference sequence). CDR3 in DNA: TGTGCCTGGAGTGCAGGGTACACTGAAGCTTTCTTT. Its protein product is CAWSAGYTEAFF. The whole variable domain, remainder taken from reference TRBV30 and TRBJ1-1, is SQTIHQWPATLVQPVGSPLSLECTVEGTSNPNLYWYRQAAGRGLQLLFYSVGIGQISSEVPQNLSASRPQDRQFILSSKKLLLSDSGFYLCAWSAGYTEAFFGQGTRLTVV.

CDR3 sequence (DNA): TGTGCCAGCAGCCCCCGGGACAGGGTGTACGAGCAGTACTTC. This encodes CASSPRDRVYEQYF. The chain employs TRBV7-9 and TRBJ2-7, with 9 bases fitting TRBD1. Losses at the gene ends were 5 bases for V and 4 bases for J; bases not matched to a gene: 6. Looked up from germline, CDR1 is SEHNR and CDR2 is FQNEAQ (reference sequence). The CDR3 contains 14 residues.

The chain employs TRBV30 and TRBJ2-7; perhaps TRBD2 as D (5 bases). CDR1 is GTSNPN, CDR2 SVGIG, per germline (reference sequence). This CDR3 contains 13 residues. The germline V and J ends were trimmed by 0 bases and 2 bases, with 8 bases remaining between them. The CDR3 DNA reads TGTGCCTGGAGTGTCGGGATTACCTACGAGCAGTACTTC. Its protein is CAWSVGITYEQYF.

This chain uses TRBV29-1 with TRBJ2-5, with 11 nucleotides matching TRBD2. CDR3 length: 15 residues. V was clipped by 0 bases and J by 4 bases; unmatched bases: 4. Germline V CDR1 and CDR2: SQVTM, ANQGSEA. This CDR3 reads CSVEDSGGARETQYF. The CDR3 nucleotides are TGCAGCGTTGAAGATAGCGGGGGGGCCCGAGAGACCCAGTACTTC. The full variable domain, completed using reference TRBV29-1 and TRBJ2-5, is SAVISQKPSRDICQRGTSLTIQCQVDSQVTMMFWYRQQPGQSLTLIATANQGSEATYESGFVIDKFPISRPNLTFSTLTVSNMSPEDSSIYLCSVEDSGGARETQYFGPGTRLLVL.

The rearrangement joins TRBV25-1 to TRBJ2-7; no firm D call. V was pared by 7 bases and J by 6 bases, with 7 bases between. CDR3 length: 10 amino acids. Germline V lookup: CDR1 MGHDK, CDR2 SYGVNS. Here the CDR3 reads CASTLREQYF. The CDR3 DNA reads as TGTGCCAGCACCCTCCGCGAGCAGTACTTC.

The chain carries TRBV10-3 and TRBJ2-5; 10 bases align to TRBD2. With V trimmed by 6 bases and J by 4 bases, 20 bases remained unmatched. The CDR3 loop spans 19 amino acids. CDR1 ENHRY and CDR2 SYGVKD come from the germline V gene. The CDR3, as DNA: TGTGCCATCAGCCGGTCGACTGCTAGCGGGAGCGGAGGTGGAGAGACCCAGTACTTC. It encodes CAISRSTASGSGGGETQYF.

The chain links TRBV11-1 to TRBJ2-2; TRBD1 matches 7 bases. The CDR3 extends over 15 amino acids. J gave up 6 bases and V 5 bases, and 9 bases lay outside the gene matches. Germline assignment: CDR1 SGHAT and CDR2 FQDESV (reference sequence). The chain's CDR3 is CASSPVGQGAGELFF. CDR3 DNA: TGTGCCAGCAGCCCCGTCGGGCAGGGGGCCGGGGAGCTGTTTTTT.

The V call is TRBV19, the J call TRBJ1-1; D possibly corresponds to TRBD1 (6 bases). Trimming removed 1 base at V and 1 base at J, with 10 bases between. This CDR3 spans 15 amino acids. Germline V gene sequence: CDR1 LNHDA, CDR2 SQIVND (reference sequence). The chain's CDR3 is CASSIVGGANTEAFF. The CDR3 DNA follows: TGTGCCAGTAGTATAGTTGGGGGGGCGAACACTGAAGCTTTCTTT.

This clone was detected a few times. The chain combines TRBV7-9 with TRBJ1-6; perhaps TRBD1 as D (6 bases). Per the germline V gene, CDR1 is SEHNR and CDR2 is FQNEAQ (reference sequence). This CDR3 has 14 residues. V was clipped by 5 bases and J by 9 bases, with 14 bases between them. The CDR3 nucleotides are TGTGCCAGCAGCGAAGACAGGCGCCCTTCACCCCTCCACTTT. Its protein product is CASSEDRRPSPLHF.

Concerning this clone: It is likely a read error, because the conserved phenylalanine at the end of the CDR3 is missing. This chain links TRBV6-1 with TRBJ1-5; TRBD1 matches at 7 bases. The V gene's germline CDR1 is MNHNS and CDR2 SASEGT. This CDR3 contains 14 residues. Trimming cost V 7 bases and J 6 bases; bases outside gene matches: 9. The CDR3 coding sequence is TGTGCCAGCACCGCCGGGACAGTGGGTCAGCCCCAGCATCTT. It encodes CASTAGTVGQPQHL.

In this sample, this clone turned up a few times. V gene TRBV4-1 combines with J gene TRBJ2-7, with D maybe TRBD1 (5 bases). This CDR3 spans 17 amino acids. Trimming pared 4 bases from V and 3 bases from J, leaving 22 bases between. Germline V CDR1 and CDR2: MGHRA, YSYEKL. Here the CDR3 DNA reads TGCGCCAGCAGCCCTAGATTGGGGCCGTCGATATACTACGAGCAGTACTTC. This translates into CASSPRLGPSIYYEQYF.

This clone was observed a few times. CDR3 coding DNA: TGTGCCAGCAGTGTGGCAGATGGCGGCTACACCTTC. Translating gives CASSVADGGYTF. The chain joins TRBV25-1 to TRBJ1-2; no clear D gene. The CDR3 spans 12 residues. Germline V CDR1 and CDR2: MGHDK, SYGVNS. The V and J ends lost 4 bases and 8 bases respectively, with 11 bases between them.

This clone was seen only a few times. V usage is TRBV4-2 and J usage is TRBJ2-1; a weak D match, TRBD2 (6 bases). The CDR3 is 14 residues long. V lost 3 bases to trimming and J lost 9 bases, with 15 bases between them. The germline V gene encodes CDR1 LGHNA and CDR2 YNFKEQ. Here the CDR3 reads CASSHGTRVGEQFF. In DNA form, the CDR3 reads TGTGCCAGCAGCCACGGGACTCGTGTCGGTGAGCAGTTCTTC.

CDR3: CASSLWETGYQPQHF. In nucleotides, the CDR3 is TGTGCCAGCAGTTTATGGGAGACAGGGTATCAGCCCCAGCATTTT. V usage is TRBV28 and J usage is TRBJ1-5, with 7 bases identical to TRBD1. There are 15 residues in the CDR3. V shed 0 bases, J shed 5 bases, and the junction held 4 bases outside the gene matches. Germline-derived CDR1 and CDR2 are MDHEN and SYDVKM.

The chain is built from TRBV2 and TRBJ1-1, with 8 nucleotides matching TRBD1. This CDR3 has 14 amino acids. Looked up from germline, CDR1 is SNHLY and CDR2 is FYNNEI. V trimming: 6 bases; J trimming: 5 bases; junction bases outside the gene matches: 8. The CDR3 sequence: CASRGTGGRTEAFF. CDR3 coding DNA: TGTGCCAGCAGAGGAACAGGGGGACGAACTGAAGCTTTCTTT.

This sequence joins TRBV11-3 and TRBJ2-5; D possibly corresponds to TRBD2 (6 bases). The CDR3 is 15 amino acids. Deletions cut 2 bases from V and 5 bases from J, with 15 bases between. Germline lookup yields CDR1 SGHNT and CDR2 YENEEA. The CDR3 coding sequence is TGTGCCAGCAGCTTAAGGAGGGGCCTAGGCGAGACCCAGTACTTC. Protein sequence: CASSLRRGLGETQYF.

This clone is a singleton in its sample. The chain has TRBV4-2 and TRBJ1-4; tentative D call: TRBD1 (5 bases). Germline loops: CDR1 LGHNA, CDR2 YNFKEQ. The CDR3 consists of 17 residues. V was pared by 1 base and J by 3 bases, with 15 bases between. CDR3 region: CASSQGLPGQANEKLFF. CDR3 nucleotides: TGTGCCAGCAGCCAAGGTTTGCCAGGGCAGGCTAATGAAAAACTGTTTTTT.

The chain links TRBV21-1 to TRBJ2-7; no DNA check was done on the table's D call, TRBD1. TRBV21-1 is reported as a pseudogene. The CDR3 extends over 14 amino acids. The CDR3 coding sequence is TGTGCCAGCCCCCAGGGACAGGGGGTGTACGAGCAGTACTTC. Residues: CASPQGQGVYEQYF.

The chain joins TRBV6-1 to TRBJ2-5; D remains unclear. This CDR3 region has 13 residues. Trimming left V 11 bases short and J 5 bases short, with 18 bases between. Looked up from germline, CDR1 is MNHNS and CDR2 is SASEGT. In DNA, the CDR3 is TGTGCCGGAGTTCGTTTCCCCGGGGAGACCCAGTACTTC. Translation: CAGVRFPGETQYF.

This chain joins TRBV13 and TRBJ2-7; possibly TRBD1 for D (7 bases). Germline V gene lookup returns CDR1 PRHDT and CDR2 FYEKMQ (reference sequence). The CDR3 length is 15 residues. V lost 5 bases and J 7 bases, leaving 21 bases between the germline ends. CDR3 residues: CASSLSAGGMREQYF. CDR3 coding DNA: TGTGCCAGCAGCCTAAGCGCAGGGGGGATGAGGGAGCAGTACTTC.

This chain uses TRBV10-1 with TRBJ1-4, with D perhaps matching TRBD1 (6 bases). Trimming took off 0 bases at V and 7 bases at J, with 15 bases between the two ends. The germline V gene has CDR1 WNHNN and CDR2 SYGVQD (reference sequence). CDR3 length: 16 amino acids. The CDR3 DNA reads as TGCGCCAGCAGTGAGTCGAAAAGACAGGAAAGTGAAAAACTGTTTTTT. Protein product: CASSESKRQESEKLFF.

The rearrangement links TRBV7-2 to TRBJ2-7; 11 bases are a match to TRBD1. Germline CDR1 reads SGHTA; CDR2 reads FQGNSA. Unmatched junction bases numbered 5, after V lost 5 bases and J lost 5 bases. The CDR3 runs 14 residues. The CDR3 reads CASSRDRGDHEQYF. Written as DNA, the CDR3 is TGTGCCAGCAGCCGGGACAGGGGGGATCACGAGCAGTACTTC.

For the CDR3, the DNA is TGTGCCAGCAGCTCGTCCGGGACTAAGCTCTACAATGAGCAGTTCTTC. This gives the protein CASSSSGTKLYNEQFF. The gene calls are TRBV7-3 and TRBJ2-1, with 7 bases matching TRBD2. Losses at the gene ends were 4 bases for V and 3 bases for J; bases not matched to a gene: 9. The CDR3 loop spans 16 amino acids. Looked up from germline, CDR1 is SGHTA and CDR2 is FQGTGA.

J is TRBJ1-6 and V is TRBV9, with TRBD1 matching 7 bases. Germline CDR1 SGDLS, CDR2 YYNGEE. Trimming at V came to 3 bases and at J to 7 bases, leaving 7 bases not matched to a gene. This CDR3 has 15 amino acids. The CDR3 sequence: CASSEFDRENSPLHF. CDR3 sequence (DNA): TGTGCCAGCAGCGAGTTTGACAGGGAAAATTCACCCCTCCACTTT. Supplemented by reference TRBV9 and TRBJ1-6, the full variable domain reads DSGVTQTPKHLITATGQRVTLRCSPRSGDLSVYWYQQSLDQGLQFLIQYYNGEERAKGNILERFSAQQFPDLHSELNLSSLELGDSALYFCASSEFDRENSPLHFGNGTRLTVT.

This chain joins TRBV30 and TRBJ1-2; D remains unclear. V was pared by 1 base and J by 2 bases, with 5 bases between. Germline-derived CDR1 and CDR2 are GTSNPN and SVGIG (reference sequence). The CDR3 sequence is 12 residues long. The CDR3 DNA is TGTGCCTGGAGTGGCGGAAACTATGGCTACACCTTC. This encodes CAWSGGNYGYTF.

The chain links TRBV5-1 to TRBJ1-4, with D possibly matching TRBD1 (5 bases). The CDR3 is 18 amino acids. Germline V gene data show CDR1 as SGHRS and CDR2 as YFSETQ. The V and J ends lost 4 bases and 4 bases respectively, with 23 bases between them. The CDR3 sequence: CASSPTPRDGGVNEKLFF. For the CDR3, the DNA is TGCGCCAGCAGCCCCACTCCGCGGGACGGGGGGGTTAATGAAAAACTGTTTTTT.